The 26 T cell receptor beta chains in this list originate from one sample, sequenced in a study of T cell responses to AZD1222 COVID-19 vaccine. Repertoires were generated with immunoSEQ multiplex PCR, while TCRdb's copy carries only in-frame clones and drops some. The top ten clones hold 1% to 1.5% of a sample with approximately 100,000 clones, less than 95% of them seen once. The sequenced sample was peripheral blood, obtained on day 0 of AZD1222 vaccination. All receptors come from an adult in good health.

This rearrangement joins TRBV5-1 to TRBJ1-1, with 9 bases that match TRBD1. CDR1 SGHRS and CDR2 YFSETQ come from the germline V gene. The ends lost 7 bases at V and 4 bases at J; junction bases unmatched: 8. CDR3 length: 14 amino acids. CDR3 coding DNA: TGCGCCAGCGGGGGGACAGGGTCGGGCACTGAAGCTTTCTTT. Residues: CASGGTGSGTEAFF.

The rearrangement links TRBV30 to TRBJ1-2; no reliable D call. Germline lookup yields CDR1 GTSNPN and CDR2 SVGIG (reference sequence). Trimming stripped 4 bases from V and 3 bases from J, with 9 bases between. The CDR3 is 12 residues long. The CDR3 spells CAWMSGYYGYTF. In nucleotides, the CDR3 is TGTGCCTGGATGTCGGGGTACTATGGCTACACCTTC.

This chain uses TRBV5-1 with TRBJ1-6, with unresolved D. The length of the CDR3 is 13 residues. Per the germline V gene, CDR1 is SGHRS and CDR2 is YFSETQ. V gave up 0 bases and J gave up 8 bases, with 6 bases separating them. The CDR3, as DNA: TGCGCCAGCAGCTTGGGGATCGATTCACCCCTCCACTTT. It translates to CASSLGIDSPLHF.

The V call is TRBV27, the J call TRBJ1-6; no reliable D call. From germline, CDR1 is MNHEY and CDR2 SMNVEV (reference sequence). The CDR3 is 14 amino acids. Trimming shortened V by 4 bases and J by 8 bases, and 12 bases separated the two germline ends. The CDR3 coding sequence is TGTGCCAGCAGTTCCCCGATTGCCTATTCACCCCTCCACTTT. It specifies CASSSPIAYSPLHF.

The chain has TRBV2 and TRBJ2-7, with D possibly TRBD1 on 7 matching bases. The CDR3 extends over 16 amino acids. Per the germline V gene, CDR1 is SNHLY and CDR2 is FYNNEI. The V and J ends lost 3 bases and 1 base respectively, with 16 bases between them. CDR3 sequence reads: CASSDPRGAVSYEQYF. CDR3 nucleotides: TGTGCCAGCAGTGATCCCAGGGGGGCGGTGTCCTACGAGCAGTACTTC. The full variable domain, its missing parts supplied by reference TRBV2 and TRBJ2-7, is EPEVTQTPSHQVTQMGQEVILRCVPISNHLYFYWYRQILGQKVEFLVSFYNNEISEKSEIFDDQFSVERPDGSNFTLKIRSTKLEDSAMYFCASSDPRGAVSYEQYFGPGTRLTVT.

J is TRBJ2-7 and V is TRBV30, with 7 bases matching TRBD1. J was trimmed by 0 bases and V by 5 bases; bases with no gene match: 4. Germline loops: CDR1 GTSNPN, CDR2 SVGIG (reference sequence). The CDR3 totals 13 residues. The CDR3 reads CAWSTGSSYEQYF. The CDR3 nucleotides are TGTGCCTGGTCGACAGGGAGCTCCTACGAGCAGTACTTC.

This clone is a singleton in its sample. The genes are TRBV27 and TRBJ1-6; D gene uncertain. Trimming took off 5 bases at V and 2 bases at J, with 13 bases between the two ends. Germline assignment: CDR1 MNHEY and CDR2 SMNVEV (reference sequence). The CDR3 is 16 amino acids. The CDR3 loop reads CASSLNFMAYNSPLHF. CDR3 nucleotides: TGTGCCAGCAGTCTGAACTTTATGGCCTATAATTCACCCCTCCACTTT.

This chain joins TRBV3-1 (or the pseudogene TRBV3-2) and TRBJ2-2; 9 bases align to TRBD1. J lost 3 bases, V lost 7 bases, and 3 bases had no gene match. Germline CDR1 LGHDT, CDR2 YNNKEL (reference sequence). This CDR3 has 14 residues. CDR3 in DNA: TGTGCCAGCACCCGGACAGGGGACACCGGGGAGCTGTTTTTT. This sequence encodes CASTRTGDTGELFF.

This clone was seen once. The V gene is TRBV7-9, the J gene TRBJ1-2; no definite D call. Trimming pared 5 bases from V and 6 bases from J, leaving 13 bases between. The V gene's germline CDR1 is SEHNR and CDR2 FQNEAQ (reference sequence). This CDR3 has 13 residues. The CDR3 here is CASSLGLKDGYTF. CDR3 DNA sequence: TGTGCCAGCAGCCTGGGGTTGAAGGATGGCTACACCTTC.

The genes are TRBV19 and TRBJ1-3, with D uncertain. The CDR3 extends over 15 amino acids. V was trimmed by 6 bases and J by 0 bases, leaving 12 bases between them. Germline assignment: CDR1 LNHDA and CDR2 SQIVND (reference sequence). The CDR3: CASSLGRRSGNTIYF. The CDR3 DNA follows: TGTGCCAGTAGCCTTGGCCGCCGCTCTGGAAACACCATATATTTT.

In this sample, this clone turned up once. V and J are TRBV7-9 and TRBJ1-4; D may be TRBD1 (6 bases). The V gene's germline CDR1 is SEHNR and CDR2 FQNEAQ (reference sequence). V lost 4 bases and J 8 bases, leaving 23 bases between the germline ends. CDR3 length equals 17 residues. CDR3 amino acids: CASSSPRDTEGGEKLFF. The CDR3 DNA reads as TGTGCCAGCAGCTCACCCCGGGACACAGAAGGCGGAGAAAAACTGTTTTTT.

The gene calls are TRBV29-1 and TRBJ1-4, with TRBD1 matching 7 bases. The J segment lost 7 bases and the V segment lost 3 bases, leaving 8 bases of the junction unmatched. The CDR3 runs to 14 residues. Germline assignment: CDR1 SQVTM and CDR2 ANQGSEA. The CDR3 sequence: CSVDFWDRPEKLFF. DNA of the CDR3: TGCAGCGTTGATTTTTGGGACAGACCTGAAAAACTGTTTTTT. The entire variable domain, with the rest obtained from reference TRBV29-1 and TRBJ1-4, is as follows: SAVISQKPSRDICQRGTSLTIQCQVDSQVTMMFWYRQQPGQSLTLIATANQGSEATYESGFVIDKFPISRPNLTFSTLTVSNMSPEDSSIYLCSVDFWDRPEKLFFGSGTQLSVL.

In its sample, this clone was seen a few times. The V gene is TRBV28, the J gene TRBJ1-2, with D possibly being TRBD1 (5 bases). V was clipped by 3 bases and J by 2 bases, with 10 bases between them. The CDR3 runs to 14 residues. Germline V gene lookup returns CDR1 MDHEN and CDR2 SYDVKM. For the CDR3, the DNA is TGTGCCAGCAGTTTTGGAGGGGCGAACTATGGCTACACCTTC. Its protein is CASSFGGANYGYTF.

The CDR3 DNA follows: TGTGCCAGCAGTTTCCAGGAGGGCACTGAAGCTTTCTTT. Its translation is CASSFQEGTEAFF. The chain recombines TRBV12-3 or TRBV12-4 with TRBJ1-1; D uncertain. Trimming pared 3 bases from V and 4 bases from J, leaving 9 bases between. The CDR3 is 13 residues long.

This CDR3 is CAWRASGGPGEQFF. DNA of the CDR3: TGTGCCTGGCGTGCTAGCGGGGGGCCGGGTGAGCAGTTCTTC. The rearrangement uses TRBV30 and TRBJ2-1, with 11 nucleotides matching TRBD2. CDR3 length equals 14 residues. The ends lost 5 bases at V and 9 bases at J; junction bases unmatched: 9. In germline, CDR1 is GTSNPN, CDR2 SVGIG (reference sequence).

J is TRBJ2-7 and V is TRBV5-1; D ambiguous. This CDR3 is 12 amino acids long. Germline CDR1 SGHRS, CDR2 YFSETQ. Trimming pared 2 bases from V and 7 bases from J, leaving 10 bases between. For the CDR3, the DNA is TGCGCCAGCAGCTTAACAATGATGGAGCAGTACTTC. This sequence encodes CASSLTMMEQYF.

In its sample, this clone was seen once. The chain joins TRBV6-5 to TRBJ2-5; D is possibly TRBD2 (6 bases). The CDR3 runs 15 residues. Trimming left V 7 bases short and J 5 bases short, with 20 bases between. CDR1 and CDR2 from the germline V gene are MNHEY and SVGAGI. The CDR3 sequence is CASITPGLPFETQYF. The CDR3 DNA reads as TGTGCCAGCATCACACCGGGACTGCCCTTCGAGACCCAGTACTTC.

The chain combines TRBV19 with TRBJ1-1; D gene unclear. V was shortened by 0 bases and J by 1 base, with 6 bases between the two germline ends. Germline CDR1 reads LNHDA; CDR2 reads SQIVND (reference sequence). The CDR3 consists of 14 residues. The CDR3 DNA reads TGTGCCAGTAGTATAGAAGGCAAGAACACTGAAGCTTTCTTT. Amino acid sequence: CASSIEGKNTEAFF.

This rearrangement joins TRBV10-3 to TRBJ1-4; TRBD1 aligns across 7 bases. Germline-derived CDR1 and CDR2 are ENHRY and SYGVKD. With V trimmed by 6 bases and J by 1 base, 2 bases remained unmatched. This CDR3 comprises 14 residues. For the CDR3, the DNA is TGTGCCATCAGCAGGGGGGAAACTAATGAAAAACTGTTTTTT. Translated: CAISRGETNEKLFF.

The chain is built from TRBV4-1 and TRBJ1-2; 11 bases map to TRBD1. V trimming: 4 bases; J trimming: 6 bases; junction bases outside the gene matches: 19. There are 19 residues in the CDR3. The germline CDR1 and CDR2 sequences are MGHRA and YSYEKL. The DNA of the CDR3 is TGCGCCAGCAGCCTAGGTGGACAGGGGGCGCGTCCTACACGAGATGGCTACACCTTC. Its translation is CASSLGGQGARPTRDGYTF.

V is TRBV28 and J is TRBJ2-2; TRBD1 aligns across 9 bases. Losses at the gene ends were 2 bases for V and 7 bases for J; bases not matched to a gene: 8. Germline V gene sequence: CDR1 MDHEN, CDR2 SYDVKM. This CDR3 contains 16 residues. The CDR3 protein is CASSLVHRGRFGELFF. DNA of the CDR3: TGTGCCAGCAGTTTAGTTCACAGGGGGCGTTTCGGGGAGCTGTTTTTT.

The chain recombines TRBV27 with TRBJ1-1, with D possibly matching TRBD1 (6 bases). Germline V gives CDR1 MNHEY, CDR2 SMNVEV (reference sequence). The ends were cut back, 6 bases at V and 8 bases at J, with 13 bases in the middle. CDR3 length: 12 amino acids. CDR3 DNA sequence: TGTGCCAGCAGCCGAACCCAGGGGGAAGCTTTCTTT. Translation gives CASSRTQGEAFF.

The rearrangement uses TRBV12-5 and TRBJ2-1; 7 bases fit TRBD1. The germline V gene encodes CDR1 LGHNT and CDR2 FRNRAP. This CDR3 has 15 residues. The J segment lost 3 bases and the V segment lost 5 bases, leaving 7 bases of the junction unmatched. CDR3 coding DNA: TGTGCTAGTGGTCACACGTCAGGGGGCTACAATGAGCAGTTCTTC. Protein product: CASGHTSGGYNEQFF.

J is TRBJ1-2 and V is TRBV28, with no clear D. V was trimmed by 6 bases and J by 2 bases, leaving 7 bases between them. The CDR3 runs 12 residues. The germline gives CDR1 MDHEN, CDR2 SYDVKM. The CDR3 protein is CASSAGNYGYTF. DNA of the CDR3: TGTGCCAGCAGCGCCGGGAACTATGGCTACACCTTC.

The chain links TRBV5-8 to TRBJ2-2, with 8 bases matching TRBD1. Trimming cost V 1 base and J 4 bases; bases outside gene matches: 3. From germline, CDR1 is SGHTS and CDR2 YDEGEE. CDR3 size: 15 residues. The DNA of the CDR3 is TGTGCCAGCAGCTTGCAGGGGGCCTCCACCGGGGAGCTGTTTTTT. It translates to CASSLQGASTGELFF.

The chain combines TRBV19 with TRBJ1-5; D ambiguous. The CDR3 loop spans 14 amino acids. Germline values: CDR1 LNHDA, CDR2 SQIVND (reference sequence). V was shortened by 3 bases and J by 5 bases, with 11 bases between the two germline ends. CDR3 sequence (DNA): TGTGCCAGTAGTATTTCGGCAGTTGATCAGCCCCAGCATTTT. Translation gives CASSISAVDQPQHF. Full variable domain (missing parts from reference TRBV19 and TRBJ1-5): DGGITQSPKYLFRKEGQNVTLSCEQNLNHDAMYWYRQDPGQGLRLIYYSQIVNDFQKGDIAEGYSVSREKKESFPLTVTSAQKNPTAFYLCASSISAVDQPQHFGDGTRLSIL.